This T cell receptor (beta chain) was profiled in a study of blood T cells in healthy people across ages. Notes on the study in general: Per million T cells, TCR beta diversity dropped roughly linearly as age increased. A strong correlation between TCR beta diversity and naive T cell percentage was seen.

This CDR3 comprises 14 residues. The germline gives CDR1 MNHEY, CDR2 SVGAGI. V lost 6 bases to trimming and J lost 2 bases; unmatched junction nucleotides: 7. This clonotype was recorded many times. What it binds is not known. A second about 7 to 12 cycle PCR used barcoded and J-beta primers. Using its own MiXCR run on the 5' RACE reads, TCRdb lists one record per CDR3 protein. The repertoire holds 650,000 to 1,000,000 distinct CDR3 sequences, with 46% as singletons. They isolated at least 7 million PBMCs from each sample. This sequence was found in a man older than 75 in good health. Sequenced: blood. The chain uses TRBV6-5 and TRBJ2-7, with 7 bases identical to TRBD1. CDR3 coding DNA: TGTGCCAGCAGCTTGGACAGGCGGCCCTACGAGCAGTACTTC. The encoded protein is CASSLDRRPYEQYF.